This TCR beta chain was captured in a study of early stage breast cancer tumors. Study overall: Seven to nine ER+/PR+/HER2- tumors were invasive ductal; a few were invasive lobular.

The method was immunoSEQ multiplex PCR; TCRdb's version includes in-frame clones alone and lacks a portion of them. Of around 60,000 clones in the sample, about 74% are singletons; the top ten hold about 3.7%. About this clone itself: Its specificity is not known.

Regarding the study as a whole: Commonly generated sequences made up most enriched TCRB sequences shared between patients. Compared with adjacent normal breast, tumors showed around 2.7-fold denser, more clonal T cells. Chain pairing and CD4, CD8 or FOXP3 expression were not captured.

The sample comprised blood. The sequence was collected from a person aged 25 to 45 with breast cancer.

Here the CDR3 DNA reads TGCAGCGGGAGAGGGGGGAGCGGCTACACCTTC. Translation gives CSGRGGSGYTF. The rearrangement joins TRBV20-1 to TRBJ1-2; D perhaps matches TRBD1 (6 bases). Per the germline V gene, CDR1 is DFQATT and CDR2 is SNEGSKA (reference sequence). This CDR3 region has 11 residues.